Listed here are 28 T cell receptor beta chains from one sample, sequenced in a study of cytomegalovirus exposure and HLA in healthy donors. TCRdb keeps only in-frame clones here, not all; method: immunoSEQ multiplex PCR. Altogether roughly 150,000 clones are present, 65% to 90% being singletons, with the ten largest covering around 2%. Sequences were obtained from PBMCs. All receptors derive from a woman aged 18-29 years in good health and CMV-seronegative.

This clone was counted once. This chain joins TRBV6-1 and TRBJ2-7; TRBD1 might be the D (6 bases). The CDR3 is 13 amino acids. Germline V gene lookup returns CDR1 MNHNS and CDR2 SASEGT. Trimming shortened V by 7 bases and J by 3 bases, and 13 bases separated the two germline ends. Written as DNA, the CDR3 is TGTGCCAGCAAGACAGGAACCGACTACGAGCAGTACTTC. This gives the protein CASKTGTDYEQYF.

J is TRBJ2-4 and V is TRBV11-2, with 8 positions matching TRBD2. Trimming took 6 bases from V and 7 from J; bases not matched to a gene: 8. The germline gives CDR1 SGHAT, CDR2 FQNNGV. This CDR3 spans 14 amino acids. The CDR3 DNA reads TGTGCCAGCAGTCCGGCGGGGGGATGGAACATTCAGTACTTC. Translated: CASSPAGGWNIQYF.

Here the CDR3 reads CASSLGQGSTDTQYF. For the CDR3, the DNA is TGTGCCAGCAGCCTGGGACAGGGAAGCACAGATACGCAGTATTTT. The chain carries TRBV9 and TRBJ2-3; 9 bases map to TRBD1. V was pared by 4 bases and J by 0 bases, with 3 bases of the junction left unmatched. Germline lookup yields CDR1 SGDLS and CDR2 YYNGEE. The CDR3 is 15 amino acids.

The CDR3, as DNA: TGTGCTAGTGCCGATAGCGGGGGTGGGAAGGATGAGCAGTTCTTC. Its translation: CASADSGGGKDEQFF. The chain links TRBV12-5 to TRBJ2-1, with TRBD2 matching 9 bases. The CDR3 sequence is 15 residues long. V was clipped by 7 bases and J by 8 bases; unmatched bases: 12. CDR1 LGHNT and CDR2 FRNRAP come from the germline V gene.

The chain links TRBV12-5 to TRBJ1-4; D uncertain. This CDR3 contains 14 residues. Per germline, CDR1 LGHNT and CDR2 FRNRAP. The V end was cut by 1 base, the J end by 8 bases, with 11 bases between. CDR3 nucleotide sequence: TGTGCTAGTGGTTTGGGAGGGTATCGCGAAAAACTGTTTTTT. This sequence encodes CASGLGGYREKLFF.

The J gene is TRBJ2-2, the V gene TRBV7-9; D might be TRBD2 (6 bases). This CDR3 is 16 amino acids long. CDR1 and CDR2 from the germline V gene are SEHNR and FQNEAQ (reference sequence). V was clipped by 5 bases and J by 6 bases, with 19 bases between them. In DNA, the CDR3 is TGTGCCAGCAGCCGGGACTTCCTCTCCGGGGCCGGGGAGCTGTTTTTT. This gives the protein CASSRDFLSGAGELFF.

The V and J genes are TRBV19 and TRBJ2-2; 8 bases line up with TRBD1. CDR3 length: 15 residues. V lost 3 bases and J lost 1; bases outside the gene matches: 1. Germline V CDR1 and CDR2: LNHDA, SQIVND (reference sequence). In nucleotides, the CDR3 is TGTGCCAGTAGTATTACAGGGGGGAACACCGGGGAGCTGTTTTTT. This sequence encodes CASSITGGNTGELFF.

This clone was counted once. The chain recombines TRBV6-1 with TRBJ1-2, with 11 bases fitting TRBD1. V trimming: 10 bases; J trimming: 2 bases; junction bases outside the gene matches: 6. This CDR3 has 14 amino acids. The germline V gene encodes CDR1 MNHNS and CDR2 SASEGT. For the CDR3, the DNA is TGTGCCACCGGGGACAGGGGGAGAAACTATGGCTACACCTTC. Its translation: CATGDRGRNYGYTF.

The V gene is TRBV18, the J gene TRBJ2-7, with TRBD1 as a possible D gene (7 bases). V dropped 0 bases and J dropped 4 bases, with 10 bases sitting between them. This CDR3 comprises 14 residues. Germline V CDR1 and CDR2: KGHSH, LQKENI. This chain's CDR3 is CASSPPTGRYEQYF. CDR3 nucleotides: TGTGCCAGCTCACCACCGACAGGGAGGTACGAGCAGTACTTC.

This sequence joins TRBV4-2 and TRBJ2-3; 11 bases agree with TRBD2. V lost 8 bases to trimming and J lost 2 bases; unmatched junction nucleotides: 3. The germline gives CDR1 LGHNA, CDR2 YNFKEQ. The CDR3 contains 14 residues. CDR3: CASRGLAVTDTQYF. As DNA, the CDR3 is TGTGCCAGCCGGGGACTAGCGGTCACAGATACGCAGTATTTT.

The chain joins TRBV7-2 to TRBJ1-1; TRBD1 agrees at 9 bases. CDR1 is SGHTA, CDR2 FQGNSA, per germline. Germline trimming cut 4 bases from V and 5 bases from J; bases unmatched to any gene: 14. The CDR3 consists of 17 residues. The CDR3 spells CASSWKRPGTGWTEAFF. CDR3 nucleotide sequence: TGTGCCAGCAGCTGGAAGCGTCCCGGGACAGGGTGGACTGAAGCTTTCTTT.

This chain joins TRBV5-1 and TRBJ2-3; 12 nucleotides line up with TRBD2. Trimming removed 0 bases from V and 5 bases from J; junction bases left unmatched: 7. The CDR3 loop spans 17 amino acids. In germline, CDR1 is SGHRS, CDR2 YFSETQ. CDR3 region: CASSLGTSGKGKDTQYF. The CDR3 DNA is TGCGCCAGCAGCTTGGGGACTAGCGGGAAGGGAAAAGATACGCAGTATTTT. The full variable domain, completed using reference TRBV5-1 and TRBJ2-3, is KAGVTQTPRYLIKTRGQQVTLSCSPISGHRSVSWYQQTPGQGLQFLFEYFSETQRNKGNFPGRFSGRQFSNSRSEMNVSTLELGDSALYLCASSLGTSGKGKDTQYFGPGTRLTVL.

V and J are TRBV4-1 and TRBJ1-4; D is ambiguous. Germline values: CDR1 MGHRA, CDR2 YSYEKL. This CDR3 has 20 amino acids. Trimming cost V 1 base and J 3 bases, with 24 bases left between them. CDR3 bases: TGCGCCAGCAGCCAAGGGAAAGTCCTTACCCAGCGCCGGGCTAATGAAAAACTGTTTTTT. Translation: CASSQGKVLTQRRANEKLFF.

V gene TRBV6-5 combines with J gene TRBJ2-1; the D gene is possibly TRBD2 (5 bases). Looked up from germline, CDR1 is MNHEY and CDR2 is SVGAGI. This CDR3 is 11 amino acids long. Trimming shortened V by 8 bases and J by 10 bases, and 12 bases separated the two germline ends. The CDR3 protein is CASGFPGEQFF. The CDR3 DNA reads as TGTGCCAGCGGATTCCCGGGGGAGCAGTTCTTC.

This chain uses TRBV7-8 with TRBJ1-2, with TRBD1 matching over 8 bases. The CDR3 is 17 residues long. Germline values: CDR1 SGHVS, CDR2 FQNEAQ. V was clipped by 0 bases and J by 8 bases; unmatched bases: 14. The CDR3 coding sequence is TGTGCCAGCAGCTTAGCGATAGGGGGGACCTCAGGGGGCGGCTACACCTTC. Amino acids: CASSLAIGGTSGGGYTF.

The V call is TRBV7-2, the J call TRBJ2-1; 9 positions match TRBD2. J gave up 5 bases and V 5 bases, and 10 bases lay outside the gene matches. The germline V gene encodes CDR1 SGHTA and CDR2 FQGNSA. This CDR3 is built from 16 residues. CDR3 nucleotides: TGTGCCAGCAGCATTACCAGCGGGAGGCTTGACAATGAGCAGTTCTTC. Its protein product is CASSITSGRLDNEQFF.

This clone was recorded a few times. This sequence joins TRBV30 and TRBJ1-1; D gene unclear. The CDR3 spans 12 residues. Germline V gene data show CDR1 as GTSNPN and CDR2 as SVGIG (reference sequence). The germline V and J ends were trimmed by 1 base and 3 bases, with 6 bases remaining between them. The CDR3 DNA sequence: TGTGCCTGGAGTGGCCAGGACACTGAAGCTTTCTTT. Translation: CAWSGQDTEAFF.

CDR3 sequence (DNA): TGCGCCAGCAGCCAAGATCTGTTGGGACAGGGGTTTTTTGGCTACACCTTC. This encodes CASSQDLLGQGFFGYTF. The chain recombines TRBV4-3 with TRBJ1-2; TRBD1 agrees at 10 bases. Germline V gene sequence: CDR1 LGHNA, CDR2 YSLEER. J was trimmed by 7 bases and V by 0 bases; bases with no gene match: 11. This CDR3 is built from 17 residues.

The rearrangement joins TRBV12-5 to TRBJ1-1; 12 bases map to TRBD1. The CDR3 length is 19 residues. V gave up 1 base and J gave up 1 base; unmatched junction bases: 10. The germline gives CDR1 LGHNT, CDR2 FRNRAP. The CDR3 reads CASGLDGGQGARRNTEAFF. DNA for the CDR3: TGTGCTAGTGGTTTGGACGGGGGACAGGGGGCCCGACGGAACACTGAAGCTTTCTTT.

The chain carries TRBV11-2 and TRBJ1-3; D call uncertain. CDR1 is SGHAT and CDR2 is FQNNGV in the germline V gene. V lost 3 bases and J lost 8, with 14 bases in between. CDR3 size: 14 residues. CDR3 residues: CASSFGDWADTIYF. In nucleotides, the CDR3 is TGTGCCAGCAGCTTCGGGGATTGGGCGGACACCATATATTTT.

V is TRBV7-9 and J is TRBJ1-1; 9 nucleotides align to TRBD1. The CDR3 spans 14 residues. The V segment lost 4 bases and the J segment 4 bases; nucleotides outside the gene matches: 4. Germline lookup yields CDR1 SEHNR and CDR2 FQNEAQ (reference sequence). The chain's CDR3 is CASSSGTGTTEAFF. The CDR3 region has the DNA TGTGCCAGCAGCTCCGGGACAGGGACCACTGAAGCTTTCTTT. The full variable domain, completed using reference TRBV7-9 and TRBJ1-1, is DTGVSQNPRHKITKRGQNVTFRCDPISEHNRLYWYRQTLGQGPEFLTYFQNEAQLEKSRLLSDRFSAERPKGSFSTLEIQRTEQGDSAMYLCASSSGTGTTEAFFGQGTRLTVV.

The sample holds one count of this clone. CDR3 residues: CASSWDSATNEKLFF. CDR3 nucleotides: TGTGCCAGCTCATGGGACAGTGCAACTAATGAAAAACTGTTTTTT. The chain employs TRBV18 and TRBJ1-4; the match to TRBD1 covers 7 bases. Germline CDR1 KGHSH, CDR2 LQKENI. Unmatched junction bases numbered 3, after V lost 5 bases and J lost 0 bases. The CDR3 is made up of 15 amino acids.

This clone is a singleton in its sample. The chain couples TRBV7-2 to TRBJ1-1, with TRBD1 as a possible D gene (6 bases). The length of the CDR3 is 15 residues. V was clipped by 3 bases and J by 1 base, with 12 bases between them. The germline gives CDR1 SGHTA, CDR2 FQGNSA. CDR3 protein: CASSLGGQKNTEAFF. DNA for the CDR3: TGTGCCAGCAGCTTGGGGGGGCAGAAGAACACTGAAGCTTTCTTT. Together with reference TRBV7-2 and TRBJ1-1, the CDR3 gives the full variable domain: GAGVSQSPSNKVTEKGKDVELRCDPISGHTALYWYRQSLGQGLEFLIYFQGNSAPDKSGLPSDRFSAERTGGSVSTLTIQRTQQEDSAVYLCASSLGGQKNTEAFFGQGTRLTVV.

In this sample, this clone turned up many times. This rearrangement joins TRBV7-9 to TRBJ2-3; 7 positions match TRBD2. The J segment lost 3 bases and the V segment lost 6 bases, leaving 3 bases of the junction unmatched. The germline V gene encodes CDR1 SEHNR and CDR2 FQNEAQ (reference sequence). This CDR3 spans 13 amino acids. The CDR3 here is CASRWRGTDTQYF. CDR3 nucleotides: TGTGCCAGCAGATGGCGGGGGACAGATACGCAGTATTTT.

The chain carries TRBV29-1 and TRBJ2-4; TRBD1 aligns across 10 bases. Germline CDR1 is SQVTM and CDR2 is ANQGSEA. This CDR3 spans 14 amino acids. V shed 6 bases, J shed 8 bases, and the junction held 10 bases outside the gene matches. The CDR3 coding sequence is TGCAGCGTGAATACACCTGGGACAGGGGACATTCAGTACTTC. It encodes CSVNTPGTGDIQYF.

The rearrangement joins TRBV4-1 to TRBJ2-3; 10 positions agree with TRBD2. The CDR3 consists of 18 residues. The germline V gene has CDR1 MGHRA and CDR2 YSYEKL. The J segment lost 0 bases and the V segment lost 4 bases, leaving 10 bases of the junction unmatched. The CDR3: CASSLRTKAGGSTDTQYF. The CDR3 DNA reads TGCGCCAGCAGCCTCCGAACCAAAGCGGGAGGGAGCACAGATACGCAGTATTTT.

The chain has TRBV11-3 and TRBJ2-5; 7 nucleotides align to TRBD2. V lost 5 bases, J lost 4 bases, and 16 bases stayed unmatched. This CDR3 is 17 amino acids long. Germline V lookup: CDR1 SGHNT, CDR2 YENEEA. In DNA form, the CDR3 reads TGTGCCAGCAGCCAGAGTCATAGGACTAGTGGTCCAGAGACCCAGTACTTC. The encoded protein is CASSQSHRTSGPETQYF.

The chain uses TRBV6-5 and TRBJ2-5; D is possibly TRBD1 (6 bases). Per germline, CDR1 MNHEY and CDR2 SVGAGI. The CDR3 sequence is 15 residues long. The ends were cut back, 5 bases at V and 1 base at J, with 14 bases in the middle. CDR3 nucleotide sequence: TGTGCCAGCAGTGTCCGTGGACAGTTCCAAGAGACCCAGTACTTC. Translated: CASSVRGQFQETQYF.